This T cell receptor beta chain was documented in a study of tissue T cells after allogeneic stem cell transplantation. Clones were read by immunoSEQ multiplex PCR, and TCRdb kept only the in-frame ones, dropping some. Of 3,500 or so clones in the sample, 50% were seen once. V was clipped by 5 bases and J by 5 bases; unmatched bases: 2. Germline V gene data show CDR1 as SNHLY and CDR2 as FYNGKV (reference sequence). The CDR3 has 14 amino acids. About this clone itself: Germline and genes here are mouse. The CDR3 goes on 1 residue after the read ends, and that part is filled in from the germline J gene.

This sample's time point: mouse harvest day 14 after allogeneic transplant. Each mouse received 10^7 T-cell-depleted marrow cells plus 10^6 splenic CD5+ T cells by tail vein. Sequencing was done on a sample of gut tissue. The source is a female BALB/c mouse given C57BL/6 T cells with graft-versus-host disease after an allogeneic hematopoietic cell transplant. The rearrangement links TRBV3 to TRBJ2-2; TRBD2 aligns across 10 bases. CDR3 bases read: TGTGCCAGCAGCCCACTGGGGGGGACCGGGCAGCTCTAC. Translating gives CASSPLGGTGQLY. The full-length CDR3 reads as CASSPLGGTGQLYF.